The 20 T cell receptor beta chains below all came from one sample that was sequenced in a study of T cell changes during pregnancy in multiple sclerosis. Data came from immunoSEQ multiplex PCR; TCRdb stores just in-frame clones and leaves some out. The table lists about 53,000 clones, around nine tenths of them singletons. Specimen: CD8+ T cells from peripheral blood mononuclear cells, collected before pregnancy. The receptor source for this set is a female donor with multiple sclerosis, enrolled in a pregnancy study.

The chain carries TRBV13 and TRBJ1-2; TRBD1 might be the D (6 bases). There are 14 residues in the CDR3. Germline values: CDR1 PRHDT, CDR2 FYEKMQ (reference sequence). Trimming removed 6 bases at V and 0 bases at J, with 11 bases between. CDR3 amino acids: CASSLRGANYGYTF. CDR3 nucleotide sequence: TGTGCCAGCAGTCTCAGGGGAGCTAACTATGGCTACACCTTC.

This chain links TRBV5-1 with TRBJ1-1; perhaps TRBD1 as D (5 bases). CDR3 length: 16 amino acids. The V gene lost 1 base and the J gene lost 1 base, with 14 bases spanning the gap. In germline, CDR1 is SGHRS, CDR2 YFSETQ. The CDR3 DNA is TGCGCCAGCAGCTTGTCAACAGGCAAAGGGAACACTGAAGCTTTCTTT. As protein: CASSLSTGKGNTEAFF.

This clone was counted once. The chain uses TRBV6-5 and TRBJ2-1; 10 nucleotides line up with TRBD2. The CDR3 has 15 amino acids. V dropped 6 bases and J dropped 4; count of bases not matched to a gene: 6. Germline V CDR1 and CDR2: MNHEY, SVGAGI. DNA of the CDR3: TGTGCCAGCAGCTCTAGCGGGGGTTGGTACAATGAGCAGTTCTTC. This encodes CASSSSGGWYNEQFF.

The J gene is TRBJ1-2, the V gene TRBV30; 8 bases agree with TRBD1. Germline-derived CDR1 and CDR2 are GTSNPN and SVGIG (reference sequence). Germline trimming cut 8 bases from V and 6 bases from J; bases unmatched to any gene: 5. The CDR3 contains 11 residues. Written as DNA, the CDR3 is TGTGCCGGCAGGGGGCTGGATGGCTACACCTTC. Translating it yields CAGRGLDGYTF.

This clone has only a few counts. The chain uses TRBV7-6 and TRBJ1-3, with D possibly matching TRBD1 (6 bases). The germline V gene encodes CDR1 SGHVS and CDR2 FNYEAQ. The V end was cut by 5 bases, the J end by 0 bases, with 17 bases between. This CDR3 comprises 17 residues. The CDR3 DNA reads TGTGCCAGCAGCCAATATGGACAGTATTCCTCTGGAAACACCATATATTTT. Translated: CASSQYGQYSSGNTIYF.

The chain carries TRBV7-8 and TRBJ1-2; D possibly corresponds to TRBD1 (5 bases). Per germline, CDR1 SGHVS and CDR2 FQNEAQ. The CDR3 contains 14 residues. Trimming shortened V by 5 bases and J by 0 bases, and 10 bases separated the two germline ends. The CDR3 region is CASSQDITNYGYTF. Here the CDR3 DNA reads TGTGCCAGCAGCCAGGACATAACTAACTATGGCTACACCTTC.

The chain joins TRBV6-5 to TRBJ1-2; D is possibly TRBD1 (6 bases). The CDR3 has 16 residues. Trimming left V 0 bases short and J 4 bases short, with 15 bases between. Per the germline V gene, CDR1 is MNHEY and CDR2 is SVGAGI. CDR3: CASSYSIGKGVYGYTF. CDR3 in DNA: TGTGCCAGCAGTTACTCGATCGGGAAGGGGGTCTATGGCTACACCTTC.

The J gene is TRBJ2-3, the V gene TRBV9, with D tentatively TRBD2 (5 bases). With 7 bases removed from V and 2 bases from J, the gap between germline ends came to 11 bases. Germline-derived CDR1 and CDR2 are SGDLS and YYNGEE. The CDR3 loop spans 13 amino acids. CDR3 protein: CASDRGNTDTQYF. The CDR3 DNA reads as TGTGCCAGCGACCGGGGAAACACAGATACGCAGTATTTT.

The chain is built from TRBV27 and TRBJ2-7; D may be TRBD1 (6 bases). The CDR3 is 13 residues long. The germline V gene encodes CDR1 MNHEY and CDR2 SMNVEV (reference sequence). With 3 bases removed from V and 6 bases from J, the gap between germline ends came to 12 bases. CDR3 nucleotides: TGTGCCAGCAGTTTGGCAGGGGTTTCCGAGCAGTACTTC. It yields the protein CASSLAGVSEQYF.

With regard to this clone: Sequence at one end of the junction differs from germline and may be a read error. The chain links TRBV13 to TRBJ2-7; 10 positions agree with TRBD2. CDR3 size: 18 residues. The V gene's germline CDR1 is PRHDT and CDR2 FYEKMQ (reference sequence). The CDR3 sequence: CASSLGSPAASGGYGQYF. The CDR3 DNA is TGTGCCAGCAGCTTAGGGAGCCCTGCGGCTAGCGGGGGTTACGGGCAGTACTTC.

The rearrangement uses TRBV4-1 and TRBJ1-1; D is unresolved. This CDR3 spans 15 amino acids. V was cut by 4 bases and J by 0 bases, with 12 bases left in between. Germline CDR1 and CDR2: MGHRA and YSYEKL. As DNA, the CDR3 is TGCGCCAGCAGCCCTACCGCCTTAATGAACACTGAAGCTTTCTTT. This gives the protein CASSPTALMNTEAFF.

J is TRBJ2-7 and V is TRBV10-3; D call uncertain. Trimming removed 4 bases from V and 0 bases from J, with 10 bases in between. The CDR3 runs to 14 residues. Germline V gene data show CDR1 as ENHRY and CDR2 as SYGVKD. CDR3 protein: CAISAAESSYEQYF. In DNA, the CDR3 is TGTGCCATCAGTGCTGCGGAGAGCTCCTACGAGCAGTACTTC.

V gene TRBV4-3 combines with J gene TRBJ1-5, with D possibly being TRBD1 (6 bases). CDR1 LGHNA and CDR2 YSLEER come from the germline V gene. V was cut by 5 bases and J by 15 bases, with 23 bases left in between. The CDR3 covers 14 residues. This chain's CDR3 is CASSFSRQDQRLHF. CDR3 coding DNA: TGCGCCAGCAGCTTTTCGCGACAGGACCAAAGATTGCATTTT.

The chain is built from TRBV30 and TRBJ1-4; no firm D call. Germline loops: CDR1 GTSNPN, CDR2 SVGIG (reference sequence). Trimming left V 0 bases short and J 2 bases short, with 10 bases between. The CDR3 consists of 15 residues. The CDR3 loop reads CAWSVPGWTNEKLFF. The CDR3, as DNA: TGTGCCTGGAGTGTACCGGGTTGGACTAATGAAAAACTGTTTTTT.

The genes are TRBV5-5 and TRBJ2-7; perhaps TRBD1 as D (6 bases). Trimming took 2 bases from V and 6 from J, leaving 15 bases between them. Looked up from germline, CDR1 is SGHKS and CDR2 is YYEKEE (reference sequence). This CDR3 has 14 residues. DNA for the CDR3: TGTGCCAGCAGCTTTATCCACAGGGTAGGCGAGCAGTACTTC. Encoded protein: CASSFIHRVGEQYF.

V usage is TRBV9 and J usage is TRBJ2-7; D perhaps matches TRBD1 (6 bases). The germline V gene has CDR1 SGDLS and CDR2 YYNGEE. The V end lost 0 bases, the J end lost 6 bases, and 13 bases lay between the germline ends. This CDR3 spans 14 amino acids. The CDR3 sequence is CASSVAGRGGEQYF. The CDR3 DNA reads TGTGCCAGCAGCGTAGCAGGCAGGGGTGGCGAGCAGTACTTC. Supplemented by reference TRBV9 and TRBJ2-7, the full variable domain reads DSGVTQTPKHLITATGQRVTLRCSPRSGDLSVYWYQQSLDQGLQFLIQYYNGEERAKGNILERFSAQQFPDLHSELNLSSLELGDSALYFCASSVAGRGGEQYFGPGTRLTVT.

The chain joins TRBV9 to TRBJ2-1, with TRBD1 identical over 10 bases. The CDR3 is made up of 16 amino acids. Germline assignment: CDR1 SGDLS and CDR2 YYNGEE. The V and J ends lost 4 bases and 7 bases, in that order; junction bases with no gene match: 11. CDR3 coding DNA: TGTGCCAGCAGCCCCCAACCGGGACAGGGGAGTAATGAGCAGTTCTTC. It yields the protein CASSPQPGQGSNEQFF.

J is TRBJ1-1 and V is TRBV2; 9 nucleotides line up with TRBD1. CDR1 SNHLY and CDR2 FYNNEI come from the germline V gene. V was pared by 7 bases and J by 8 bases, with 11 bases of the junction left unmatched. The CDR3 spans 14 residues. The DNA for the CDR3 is TGTGCCAGCAATACGGACAGGGGTGTTCGGGAAGCTTTCTTT. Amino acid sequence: CASNTDRGVREAFF.

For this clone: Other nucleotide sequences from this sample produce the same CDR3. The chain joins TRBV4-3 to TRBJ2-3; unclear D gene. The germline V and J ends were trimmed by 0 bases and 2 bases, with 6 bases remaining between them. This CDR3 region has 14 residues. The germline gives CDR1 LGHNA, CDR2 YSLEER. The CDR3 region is CASSQDSVTDTQYF. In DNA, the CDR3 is TGCGCCAGCAGCCAAGATTCTGTCACAGATACGCAGTATTTT.

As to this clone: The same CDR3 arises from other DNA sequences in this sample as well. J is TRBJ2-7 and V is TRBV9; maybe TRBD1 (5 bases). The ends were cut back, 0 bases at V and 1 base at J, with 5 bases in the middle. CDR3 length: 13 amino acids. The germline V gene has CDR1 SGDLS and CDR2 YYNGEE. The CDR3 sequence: CASSVGQSYEQYF. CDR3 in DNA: TGTGCCAGCAGCGTAGGACAGTCCTACGAGCAGTACTTC.